One and the same sample provided the 19 T cell receptor beta chains below, sequenced in a study of post-analysis software for immune sequencing data. Presence of unique molecular identifiers characterized the TCR beta cDNA libraries. One entry per CDR3 protein, called by TCRdb with MiXCR from the PCR reads. Found here are 150,000 to 200,000 distinct CDR3 sequences, 35% to 40% of them singletons; the top ten hold approximately 30%. Sequences were derived from blood, sampled after autologous hematopoietic stem cell transplantation. The receptors here all came from a girl between 5 and 17 years old with multiple sclerosis.

This clonotype was recorded only once. The chain carries TRBV25-1 and TRBJ1-2; D remains ambiguous. The germline CDR1 and CDR2 sequences are MGHDK and SYGVNS. The CDR3 loop spans 12 amino acids. V was pared by 5 bases and J by 3 bases, with 7 bases between. The CDR3 region is CASSISDYGYTF. CDR3 nucleotide sequence: TGTGCCAGCAGTATATCAGACTATGGCTACACCTTC.

This clonotype was counted only a few times. The V and J genes are TRBV20-1 and TRBJ2-7; 7 positions agree with TRBD2. Germline CDR1 and CDR2: DFQATT and SNEGSKA (reference sequence). This CDR3 spans 14 amino acids. The junction had 5 bases not matched to a gene; V was cut back by 3 bases and J by 0 bases. CDR3 nucleotide sequence: TGCAGTGCTAGTGTAGCGGGTTACTCCTACGAGCAGTACTTC. As protein: CSASVAGYSYEQYF.

This clonotype was detected only a few times. CDR3 bases: TGTGCCAGCAGTCGCACAGGGATTGAAGCTTTCTTT. This sequence encodes CASSRTGIEAFF. This chain connects TRBV6-2 or TRBV6-3 to TRBJ1-1; D may be TRBD1 (6 bases). V was trimmed by 5 bases and J by 7 bases, leaving 11 bases between them. This CDR3 spans 12 amino acids. The germline CDR1 and CDR2 sequences are MNHEY and SVGEGT.

A note on this clonotype: A read error may be the cause here, since a much bigger clone is one base away. J is TRBJ2-7 and V is TRBV28; D gene ambiguous. The J call is in doubt because the DNA end fits TRBJ2-4 better. Per the germline V gene, CDR1 is MDHEN and CDR2 is SYDVKM. The CDR3 spans 13 residues. Written as DNA, the CDR3 is TGTGCCTGCAGTTTACCTCAGACAAACATTCAGTACTTC. Protein sequence: CACSLPQTNIQYF.

In its sample, this clonotype was seen a few times. The chain has TRBV2 and TRBJ2-1, with D unclear. In germline, CDR1 is SNHLY, CDR2 FYNNEI. V gave up 4 bases and J gave up 2 bases, with 15 bases separating them. The CDR3 sequence is 16 residues long. Written as DNA, the CDR3 is TGTGCCAGCAGTGTGACGACACGAGAGACCTACAATGAGCAGTTCTTC. This translates into CASSVTTRETYNEQFF.

This clonotype was counted a few times. A much larger clone lies one base from this, so it may be a read error. V gene TRBV6-5 combines with J gene TRBJ2-7; 7 bases agree with TRBD2. V was clipped by 6 bases and J by 8 bases; unmatched bases: 10. CDR3 length equals 13 residues. The germline V gene encodes CDR1 MNHEY and CDR2 SVGAGI. The CDR3 loop is CASRPLAGAQQYF. The CDR3 DNA is TGTGCCAGCAGGCCCCTGGCGGGAGCTCAGCAGTACTTC.

This clonotype was seen a few times. This chain uses TRBV5-1 with TRBJ2-1; 13 bases map to TRBD2. With V trimmed by 3 bases and J by 4 bases, 16 bases remained unmatched. Germline V gene data show CDR1 as SGHRS and CDR2 as YFSETQ. This CDR3 is built from 20 residues. Here the CDR3 DNA reads TGCGCCAGCAGCTGGACGGGACTAGCGGGAAAATCGATACAGTACAATGAGCAGTTCTTC. This encodes CASSWTGLAGKSIQYNEQFF.

A remark on this clonotype: A much larger clonotype is one base distant, so this may be a read error. The J gene is TRBJ2-5, the V gene TRBV7-2; no reliable D call. The CDR3 loop spans 13 amino acids. V was shortened by 5 bases and J by 5 bases, with 12 bases between the two germline ends. Looked up from germline, CDR1 is SGHTA and CDR2 is FQGNSA. The chain's CDR3 is CASSRGARETQYF. As DNA, the CDR3 is TGTGCCAGCAGCCGCGGAGCACGTGAGACCCAGTACTTC.

This clonotype has only a few counts. This chain uses TRBV4-3 with TRBJ1-2, with a tentative D call TRBD1 (5 bases). The germline V and J ends were trimmed by 1 base and 4 bases, with 13 bases remaining between them. CDR3 size: 15 residues. The V gene's germline CDR1 is LGHNA and CDR2 YSLEER. CDR3 protein: CASSQGYRPAYGYTF. The CDR3 nucleotides read TGCGCCAGCAGCCAAGGTTACAGGCCGGCCTATGGCTACACCTTC.

This clonotype was observed a few times. The rearrangement uses TRBV7-2 and TRBJ2-7; D tentatively fits TRBD1 or TRBD2 (5 bases each). Germline CDR1 SGHTA, CDR2 FQGNSA. V was cut by 5 bases and J by 0 bases, with 14 bases left in between. The CDR3 runs 15 residues. CDR3 DNA: TGTGCCAGCAGCCTTGGGACGCTGAGCTCCTACGAGCAGTACTTC. The encoded protein is CASSLGTLSSYEQYF.

This chain uses TRBV11-2 with TRBJ2-5, with 8 positions matching TRBD2. The CDR3 runs to 16 residues. Germline assignment: CDR1 SGHAT and CDR2 FQNNGV. With V trimmed by 4 bases and J by 1 base, 8 bases remained unmatched. This CDR3 reads CASSSQLAEAQETQYF. For the CDR3, the DNA is TGTGCCAGCAGCTCCCAACTAGCGGAAGCCCAAGAGACCCAGTACTTC.

This clonotype was seen a handful of times. This chain joins TRBV25-1 and TRBJ1-2; D gene ambiguous. This CDR3 is built from 16 residues. Germline values: CDR1 MGHDK, CDR2 SYGVNS. Between the trimmed V and J ends, which lost 5 bases and 4 bases, there was a span of 20 bases. The chain's CDR3 is CASSPNVGEGIYGYTF. DNA for the CDR3: TGTGCCAGCAGTCCGAATGTCGGGGAAGGGATCTATGGCTACACCTTC.

For the CDR3, the DNA is TGCAGTGCTAGTAAGGGTCTGGCCCCCTACGAGCAGTACTTC. It translates to CSASKGLAPYEQYF. The V gene is TRBV20-1, the J gene TRBJ2-7; D gene ambiguous. Trimming shortened V by 3 bases and J by 2 bases, and 14 bases separated the two germline ends. The CDR3 sequence is 14 residues long. Germline V gives CDR1 DFQATT, CDR2 SNEGSKA (reference sequence).

This chain uses TRBV4-3 with TRBJ2-3; D is undetermined. The ends were cut back, 1 base at V and 1 base at J, with 9 bases in the middle. The CDR3 runs 15 residues. Germline V gene sequence: CDR1 LGHNA, CDR2 YSLEER. The CDR3 loop is CASSQGPQGTDTQYF. The CDR3 nucleotides are TGCGCCAGCAGCCAAGGTCCCCAAGGCACAGATACGCAGTATTTT.

A few counts support this clonotype. The chain recombines TRBV30 with TRBJ2-5, with D unclear. Trimming left V 3 bases short and J 2 bases short, with 4 bases between. Germline values: CDR1 GTSNPN, CDR2 SVGIG (reference sequence). This CDR3 is 11 amino acids long. In DNA, the CDR3 is TGTGCCTGGAGCGCACAAGAGACCCAGTACTTC. Its protein product is CAWSAQETQYF.

The rearrangement joins TRBV6-5 to TRBJ2-7, with D tentatively TRBD1 (5 bases). Germline V gene sequence: CDR1 MNHEY, CDR2 SVGAGI. The CDR3 loop spans 15 amino acids. The V gene lost 6 bases and the J gene lost 3 bases, with 18 bases spanning the gap. The CDR3 DNA sequence: TGTGCCAGCAGCTATACCAGGGCGCCTGACTACGAGCAGTACTTC. It is translated as CASSYTRAPDYEQYF.

The rearrangement uses TRBV20-1 and TRBJ2-3, with 9 bases identical to TRBD2. Germline V CDR1 and CDR2: DFQATT, SNEGSKA (reference sequence). With V trimmed by 4 bases and J by 6 bases, 20 bases remained unmatched. This CDR3 spans 18 amino acids. CDR3 coding DNA: TGCAGTGCTAAGGGACAAGGGGGGTCTGCGGGAGGGCTCGATACGCAGTATTTT. Protein sequence: CSAKGQGGSAGGLDTQYF.

This clonotype was seen repeatedly, ten times or more. The V and J genes are TRBV7-2 and TRBJ2-1; D is unclear. The germline V gene encodes CDR1 SGHTA and CDR2 FQGNSA. V lost 4 bases and J 7 bases, leaving 17 bases between the germline ends. The CDR3 has 15 residues. This CDR3 is CASSSTREWWNEQFF. The CDR3 DNA follows: TGTGCCAGCAGCTCGACCCGCGAATGGTGGAATGAGCAGTTCTTC.

This clonotype was counted between two and nine times. V and J are TRBV27 and TRBJ2-7; either TRBD1 or TRBD2 may supply D (6 bases each). V lost 6 bases and J lost 0, with 27 bases in between. Germline loops: CDR1 MNHEY, CDR2 SMNVEV (reference sequence). The CDR3 loop spans 19 amino acids. The CDR3 here is CASSRRRGQLLKSSYEQYF. Here the CDR3 DNA reads TGTGCCAGCAGCCGCAGGAGGGGACAACTACTCAAAAGCTCCTACGAGCAGTACTTC.